The next 31 T cell receptor beta chains were all read from a single sample in a study of PD-L1 blockade in urothelial cancer. The protocol was immunoSEQ multiplex PCR, while the TCRdb copy is restricted to in-frame clones and leaves out a portion. The sample yields 45,000 to 50,000 clones, approximately 88% seen once. The sequencing here drew on PBMCs, taken around atezolizumab (anti-PD-L1) treatment. Receptor source: a man older than 75 with urothelial cancer.

This clone was counted a few times. The V gene is TRBV19, the J gene TRBJ1-2; 9 bases fit TRBD1. V shed 5 bases and J 7 bases; nucleotides not matched to a gene: 11. Germline-derived CDR1 and CDR2 are LNHDA and SQIVND (reference sequence). The CDR3 consists of 15 residues. The CDR3 sequence: CASSHTGGRGTGYTF. The CDR3 nucleotides read TGTGCCAGTAGTCATACAGGGGGCCGTGGTACTGGCTACACCTTC.

The count of this clone is one. The CDR3 is CASSLPSGRSYNEQFF. The CDR3 coding sequence is TGTGCCAGCAGCTTACCTAGCGGGAGGTCCTACAATGAGCAGTTCTTC. V gene TRBV7-2 combines with J gene TRBJ2-1, with 11 positions matching TRBD2. J gave up 1 base and V 2 bases, and 1 base lay outside the gene matches. Germline lookup yields CDR1 SGHTA and CDR2 FQGNSA. The CDR3 is 16 residues long. Combining the CDR3 with reference TRBV7-2 and TRBJ2-1 gives the whole variable domain GAGVSQSPSNKVTEKGKDVELRCDPISGHTALYWYRQSLGQGLEFLIYFQGNSAPDKSGLPSDRFSAERTGGSVSTLTIQRTQQEDSAVYLCASSLPSGRSYNEQFFGPGTRLTVL.

V is TRBV10-1 and J is TRBJ2-3, with no clear D. This CDR3 comprises 13 residues. Germline V gives CDR1 WNHNN, CDR2 SYGVQD (reference sequence). Trimming cost V 7 bases and J 5 bases, with 13 bases left between them. The chain's CDR3 is CASKSNAVDTQYF. CDR3 nucleotide sequence: TGCGCCAGCAAATCGAACGCGGTAGATACGCAGTATTTT.

This chain links TRBV5-6 with TRBJ2-7; 11 bases align to TRBD2. The CDR3 length is 15 residues. Per germline, CDR1 SGHDT and CDR2 YYEEEE. The J segment lost 9 bases and the V segment lost 4 bases, leaving 12 bases of the junction unmatched. The CDR3 is CASSRLAGPIGAQYF. The DNA for the CDR3 is TGTGCCAGCAGCCGACTAGCGGGACCCATTGGCGCGCAGTACTTC.

The V call is TRBV27, the J call TRBJ1-1, with 12 bases aligning to TRBD1. The CDR3 has 17 residues. V was clipped by 5 bases and J by 5 bases; unmatched bases: 12. Germline V gene sequence: CDR1 MNHEY, CDR2 SMNVEV (reference sequence). For the CDR3, the DNA is TGTGCCAGCAGTAACCGGGACAGGGGGCGGTGGGGGACTGAAGCTTTCTTT. Translating it yields CASSNRDRGRWGTEAFF.

A single count supports this clone. This chain connects TRBV10-3 to TRBJ2-2; TRBD2 agrees at 11 bases. The CDR3 has 14 residues. V trimming: 6 bases; J trimming: 7 bases; junction bases outside the gene matches: 4. CDR1 and CDR2 from the germline V gene are ENHRY and SYGVKD. CDR3 sequence reads: CAISLAGGSGELFF. The CDR3 DNA reads TGTGCCATCAGCCTAGCGGGGGGTAGCGGGGAGCTGTTTTTT.

V is TRBV6-6 and J is TRBJ2-1; TRBD2 aligns across 8 bases. This CDR3 is 16 amino acids long. J lost 5 bases, V lost 5 bases, and 11 bases had no gene match. From germline, CDR1 is MNHNY and CDR2 SVGAGI (reference sequence). The CDR3 region has the DNA TGTGCCAGCAGTGACTACGGGAGGGCCTATGACAATGAGCAGTTCTTC. This encodes CASSDYGRAYDNEQFF.

V and J are TRBV2 and TRBJ1-2; 7 bases match TRBD1. With V trimmed by 4 bases and J by 5 bases, 13 bases remained unmatched. This CDR3 contains 16 residues. Germline loops: CDR1 SNHLY, CDR2 FYNNEI. CDR3 coding DNA: TGTGCCAGCAGTGGGACAGGAGGATCCATTGGGTATGGCTACACCTTC. Encoded protein: CASSGTGGSIGYGYTF.

This rearrangement joins TRBV5-1 to TRBJ1-2; D is uncertain. Germline CDR1 is SGHRS and CDR2 is YFSETQ. Trimming removed 5 bases at V and 2 bases at J, with 13 bases between. This CDR3 is built from 14 residues. CDR3 bases: TGCGCCAGCAGTCCTAAGACGGGGAACTATGGCTACACCTTC. Encoded protein: CASSPKTGNYGYTF.

The chain employs TRBV19 and TRBJ1-1; D is perhaps TRBD1 (5 bases). V was trimmed by 3 bases and J by 1 base, leaving 15 bases between them. The CDR3 has 16 residues. Germline assignment: CDR1 LNHDA and CDR2 SQIVND (reference sequence). The CDR3 DNA is TGTGCCAGTAGTATTGGACAAGGAGGGTGGAACACTGAAGCTTTCTTT. It codes for CASSIGQGGWNTEAFF.

Here the CDR3 reads CARSLVTVSNQPQHF. The CDR3 DNA reads TGTGCCAGAAGCTTGGTAACAGTAAGCAATCAGCCCCAGCATTTT. The chain employs TRBV5-3 and TRBJ1-5; D is unclear. TRBV5-3 is an open reading frame whose function is uncertain. V lost 0 bases and J 1 base, leaving 8 bases between the germline ends. This CDR3 region has 15 residues.

The rearrangement uses TRBV7-9 and TRBJ2-3; a possible D gene is TRBD2 (6 bases). Germline CDR1 SEHNR, CDR2 FQNEAQ (reference sequence). Trimming removed 3 bases from V and 3 bases from J, with 22 bases in between. This CDR3 spans 18 amino acids. The CDR3 loop is CASSLGPGLGRETDTQYF. The DNA of the CDR3 is TGTGCCAGCAGCTTGGGACCGGGACTGGGTAGGGAGACAGATACGCAGTATTTT.

The V gene is TRBV11-2, the J gene TRBJ2-3; TRBD2 might be the D (5 bases). Per the germline V gene, CDR1 is SGHAT and CDR2 is FQNNGV. This CDR3 contains 12 residues. The ends were cut back, 5 bases at V and 5 bases at J, with 8 bases in the middle. The CDR3 bases are TGTGCCAGCAGCCGGGGTAAAGATACGCAGTATTTT. This gives the protein CASSRGKDTQYF. The whole variable domain, filled in from reference TRBV11-2 and TRBJ2-3, reads EAGVAQSPRYKIIEKRQSVAFWCNPISGHATLYWYQQILGQGPKLLIQFQNNGVVDDSQLPKDRFSAERLKGVDSTLKIQPAKLEDSAVYLCASSRGKDTQYFGPGTRLTVL.

The sample holds one count of this clone. The chain recombines TRBV5-6 with TRBJ2-1, with 9 bases matching TRBD2. The CDR3 covers 16 residues. V gave up 3 bases and J gave up 4 bases; unmatched junction bases: 8. The germline V gene has CDR1 SGHDT and CDR2 YYEEEE. CDR3 bases: TGTGCCAGCAGCTGGGGTAGCGGGAGAGGGTACAATGAGCAGTTCTTC. Amino acid sequence: CASSWGSGRGYNEQFF. Together with reference TRBV5-6 and TRBJ2-1, the CDR3 gives the full variable domain: DAGVTQSPTHLIKTRGQQVTLRCSPKSGHDTVSWYQQALGQGPQFIFQYYEEEERQRGNFPDRFSGHQFPNYSSELNVNALLLGDSALYLCASSWGSGRGYNEQFFGPGTRLTVL.

The rearrangement joins TRBV5-1 to TRBJ2-7; TRBD2 matches 7 bases. The CDR3 runs 15 residues. V shed 0 bases and J 6 bases; nucleotides not matched to a gene: 9. Germline V gene data show CDR1 as SGHRS and CDR2 as YFSETQ. CDR3 region: CASSLALEREGEQYF. CDR3 sequence (DNA): TGCGCCAGCAGCTTGGCCCTCGAGCGGGAAGGCGAGCAGTACTTC.

This clone was observed a single time. The chain is built from TRBV6-1 and TRBJ2-7; 8 positions match TRBD2. Germline lookup yields CDR1 MNHNS and CDR2 SASEGT. The length of the CDR3 is 15 residues. The J segment lost 6 bases and the V segment lost 5 bases, leaving 12 bases of the junction unmatched. CDR3: CASSLRGAGASEQYF. The CDR3 bases are TGTGCCAGCAGTCTTCGGGGAGCGGGAGCGTCCGAGCAGTACTTC.

The V gene is TRBV18, the J gene TRBJ1-1; 9 positions match TRBD1. V lost 1 base to trimming and J lost 2 bases; unmatched junction nucleotides: 2. Germline lookup yields CDR1 KGHSH and CDR2 LQKENI. This CDR3 has 15 amino acids. The DNA of the CDR3 is TGTGCCAGCTCACCACGACAGGGGGGAAACACTGAAGCTTTCTTT. Amino acid sequence: CASSPRQGGNTEAFF.

This clone was detected a few times. The chain carries TRBV9 and TRBJ2-7, with a tentative D call TRBD1 (6 bases). Germline V gene sequence: CDR1 SGDLS, CDR2 YYNGEE. Trimming took off 4 bases at V and 6 bases at J, with 20 bases between the two ends. The CDR3 covers 15 residues. The CDR3 sequence is CASSPRGSELVEQYF. The CDR3 DNA is TGTGCCAGCAGCCCGAGGGGGTCTGAGTTGGTCGAGCAGTACTTC.

The chain employs TRBV30 and TRBJ1-2; 10 bases align to TRBD1. This CDR3 has 11 amino acids. After removal of 4 bases from V and 11 bases from J, the junction contained 4 bases not matched to a gene. Germline values: CDR1 GTSNPN, CDR2 SVGIG (reference sequence). CDR3 region: CAWTWTGGYTF. The CDR3 DNA sequence: TGTGCCTGGACTTGGACAGGGGGGTACACCTTC.

The chain is built from TRBV5-5 and TRBJ1-1; 7 bases align to TRBD1. The trim removed 5 bases at V and 8 bases at J, leaving 9 bases unmatched. The length of the CDR3 is 13 residues. Per the germline V gene, CDR1 is SGHKS and CDR2 is YYEKEE (reference sequence). This CDR3 is CASRPWDSREAFF. Here the CDR3 DNA reads TGTGCCAGCAGACCGTGGGACAGCCGGGAAGCTTTCTTT. Together with reference TRBV5-5 and TRBJ1-1, the CDR3 gives the full variable domain: DAGVTQSPTHLIKTRGQQVTLRCSPISGHKSVSWYQQVLGQGPQFIFQYYEKEERGRGNFPDRFSARQFPNYSSELNVNALLLGDSALYLCASRPWDSREAFFGQGTRLTVV.

The count of this clone is one. The CDR3: CASSEDTSGRKLFF. The CDR3 DNA reads as TGTGCCAGCAGTGAAGACACTAGCGGGCGAAAGCTGTTTTTT. This rearrangement joins TRBV6-1 to TRBJ2-2; 9 bases fit TRBD2. There are 14 residues in the CDR3. The V and J ends lost 1 base and 12 bases, in that order; junction bases with no gene match: 6. Germline V lookup: CDR1 MNHNS, CDR2 SASEGT.

This clone was counted once. The chain carries TRBV6-1 and TRBJ1-3; 8 bases match TRBD1. V lost 2 bases to trimming and J lost 4 bases; unmatched junction nucleotides: 4. The CDR3 has 15 residues. Germline values: CDR1 MNHNS, CDR2 SASEGT. For the CDR3, the DNA is TGTGCCAGCAGTGAACGGACAGGGACAGGAAACACCATATATTTT. Encoded protein: CASSERTGTGNTIYF.

The chain carries TRBV4-3 and TRBJ2-1; 8 bases fit TRBD1. The CDR3 sequence is 16 residues long. J gave up 0 bases and V 0 bases, and 1 base lay outside the gene matches. Germline V gene sequence: CDR1 LGHNA, CDR2 YSLEER. The CDR3: CASSQETGGSYNEQFF. CDR3 DNA sequence: TGCGCCAGCAGCCAAGAAACAGGGGGCTCCTACAATGAGCAGTTCTTC.

The chain is built from TRBV6-4 and TRBJ1-1, with a tentative D call TRBD1 (5 bases). Trimming pared 9 bases from V and 0 bases from J, leaving 17 bases between. In germline, CDR1 is MRHNA, CDR2 SNTAGT. CDR3 length equals 15 residues. CDR3 loop: CASSRDGGVNTEAFF. DNA for the CDR3: TGTGCCAGTTCCCGAGACGGAGGGGTGAACACTGAAGCTTTCTTT.

The chain links TRBV10-3 to TRBJ2-5, with D tentatively TRBD1 (7 bases). The V gene's germline CDR1 is ENHRY and CDR2 SYGVKD. The CDR3 sequence is 13 residues long. The CDR3 loop reads CAGARGAEETQYF. The CDR3 DNA reads as TGTGCGGGAGCCAGGGGGGCGGAAGAGACCCAGTACTTC.

This clone has a single count. This chain joins TRBV30 and TRBJ2-2, with D possibly matching TRBD1 (8 bases). The CDR3 is 14 amino acids. Germline V lookup: CDR1 GTSNPN, CDR2 SVGIG (reference sequence). Trimming took off 2 bases at V and 6 bases at J, with 13 bases between the two ends. The CDR3 region has the DNA TGTGCCTGGAGTACAGGGGGGGGTTCCGGGGAGCTGTTTTTT. This gives the protein CAWSTGGGSGELFF.

This chain uses TRBV13 with TRBJ2-5; 10 bases align to TRBD2. V trimming: 1 base; J trimming: 5 bases; junction bases outside the gene matches: 10. CDR1 is PRHDT and CDR2 is FYEKMQ in the germline V gene (reference sequence). The CDR3 contains 17 residues. CDR3 sequence (DNA): TGTGCCAGCAGCTTAGTTTCTATGACTAGCGGGTTGGAGACCCAGTACTTC. Translating it yields CASSLVSMTSGLETQYF.

The genes are TRBV4-2 and TRBJ1-4; D may be TRBD1 (5 bases). Per germline, CDR1 LGHNA and CDR2 YNFKEQ. Trimming shortened V by 0 bases and J by 8 bases, and 7 bases separated the two germline ends. The CDR3 extends over 13 amino acids. The CDR3 spells CASSQETVEKLFF. The CDR3 DNA reads TGTGCCAGCAGCCAAGAGACAGTCGAAAAACTGTTTTTT.

The chain carries TRBV30 and TRBJ1-2, with 7 bases aligning to TRBD1. The CDR3 length is 16 residues. Germline V gene sequence: CDR1 GTSNPN, CDR2 SVGIG (reference sequence). With 3 bases clipped from V and 2 bases from J, the junction kept 12 bases outside the gene matches. CDR3 residues: CAWSAYSDRMNYGYTF. Here the CDR3 DNA reads TGTGCCTGGAGCGCTTATTCGGACAGGATGAACTATGGCTACACCTTC. Full variable domain (outside the CDR3, taken from reference TRBV30 and TRBJ1-2): SQTIHQWPATLVQPVGSPLSLECTVEGTSNPNLYWYRQAAGRGLQLLFYSVGIGQISSEVPQNLSASRPQDRQFILSSKKLLLSDSGFYLCAWSAYSDRMNYGYTFGSGTRLTVV.

The chain recombines TRBV6-5 with TRBJ2-7; 10 nucleotides match TRBD1. Trimming removed 5 bases from V and 7 bases from J; junction bases left unmatched: 8. The CDR3 has 14 residues. Germline V gene sequence: CDR1 MNHEY, CDR2 SVGAGI. CDR3 nucleotide sequence: TGTGCCAGCAGTCGGGGGACAGGGGTGGGAGAGCAGTACTTC. It encodes CASSRGTGVGEQYF.

This chain uses TRBV9 with TRBJ1-2; D is ambiguous. This CDR3 region has 13 residues. Trimming pared 4 bases from V and 6 bases from J, leaving 13 bases between. The germline V gene encodes CDR1 SGDLS and CDR2 YYNGEE. This chain's CDR3 is CASSFRGVDGYTF. The CDR3 region has the DNA TGTGCCAGCAGCTTCCGGGGAGTAGATGGCTACACCTTC.